This TCR beta chain was captured in a study of OX40 agonist ivuxolimab in advanced cancers. On this clone itself: Its target is unknown.

Patients who had autoimmune disease history or got systemic immunosuppression were left out. Study observations and caveats: At 0.1 to 3.0 mg/kg and by week 6, CD4+ and CD8+ T cells in the blood had expanded clonally.

The V gene's germline CDR1 is DFQATT and CDR2 SNEGSKA (reference sequence). V was cut by 0 bases and J by 8 bases, with 5 bases left in between. The CDR3 spans 11 residues. Assay: immunoSEQ multiplex PCR; the TCRdb copy retains only in-frame clones and omits some. The sample has about 82,000 clones, around 88% seen once. This specimen consisted of CD4+ or CD8+ T cells sorted from blood, obtained in a trial of the OX40 agonist ivuxolimab. The TCR sequence derives from an adult with an advanced solid tumor such as melanoma, head and neck, liver or kidney cancer. The J gene is TRBJ2-1, the V gene TRBV20-1; D remains unclear. CDR3 coding DNA: TGCAGTGCTAGAGATAAGGATGAGCAGTTCTTC. Its protein is CSARDKDEQFF.